Below, one T cell receptor (beta chain) is given with its context. Clones were sequenced by immunoSEQ multiplex PCR, and TCRdb holds only the in-frame ones, with some missing. The table has fewer than 120,000 clones, approximately 88% seen once. The data are from a study of control samples from healthy donors and cancer patients. This CDR3 comprises 16 residues. Germline V gives CDR1 KGHDR, CDR2 SFDVKD. Trimming cost V 5 bases and J 10 bases; bases outside gene matches: 10. Specimen: PBMCs. The rearrangement uses TRBV24-1 and TRBJ2-1; TRBD2 aligns across 13 bases. The source of this sequence is a woman aged 60 to 75 with lung cancer. The CDR3 region has the DNA TGTGCCACCAGTGCCGACACTAGCGGGAGGGTTATCGAGCAGTTCTTC. This codes for CATSADTSGRVIEQFF.